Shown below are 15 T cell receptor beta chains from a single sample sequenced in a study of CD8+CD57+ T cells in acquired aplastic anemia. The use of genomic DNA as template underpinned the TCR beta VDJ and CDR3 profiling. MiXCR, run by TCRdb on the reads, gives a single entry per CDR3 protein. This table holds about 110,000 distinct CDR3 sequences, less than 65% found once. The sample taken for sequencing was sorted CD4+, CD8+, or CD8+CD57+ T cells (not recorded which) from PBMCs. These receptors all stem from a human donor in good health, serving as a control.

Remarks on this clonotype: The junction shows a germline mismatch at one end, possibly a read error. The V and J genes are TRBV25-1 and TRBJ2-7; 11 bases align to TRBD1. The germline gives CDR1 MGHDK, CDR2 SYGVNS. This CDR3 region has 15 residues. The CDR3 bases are TGTGCCTGCAGTGCGACCGGGACAGGGGGGAACGAGCAGTACTTC. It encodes CACSATGTGGNEQYF.

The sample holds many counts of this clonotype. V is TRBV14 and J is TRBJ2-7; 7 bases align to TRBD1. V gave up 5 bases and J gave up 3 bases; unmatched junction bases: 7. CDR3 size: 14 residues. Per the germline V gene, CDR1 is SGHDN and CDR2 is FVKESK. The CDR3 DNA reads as TGTGCCAGCAGCTCTGACGGGACAGACTACGAGCAGTACTTC. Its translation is CASSSDGTDYEQYF.

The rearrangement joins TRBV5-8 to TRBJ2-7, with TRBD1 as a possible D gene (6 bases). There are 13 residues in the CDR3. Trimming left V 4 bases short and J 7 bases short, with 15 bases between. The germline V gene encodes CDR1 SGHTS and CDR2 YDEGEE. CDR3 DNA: TGTGCCAGCAGCACCGGACAGTTGGGGGAGCAGTACTTC. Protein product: CASSTGQLGEQYF.

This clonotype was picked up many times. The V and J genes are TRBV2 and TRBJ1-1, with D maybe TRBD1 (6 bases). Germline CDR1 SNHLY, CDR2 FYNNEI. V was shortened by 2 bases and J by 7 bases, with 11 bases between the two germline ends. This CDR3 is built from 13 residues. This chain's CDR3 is CASSERGQGEAFF. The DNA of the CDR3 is TGTGCCAGCAGTGAACGGGGGCAAGGTGAAGCTTTCTTT.

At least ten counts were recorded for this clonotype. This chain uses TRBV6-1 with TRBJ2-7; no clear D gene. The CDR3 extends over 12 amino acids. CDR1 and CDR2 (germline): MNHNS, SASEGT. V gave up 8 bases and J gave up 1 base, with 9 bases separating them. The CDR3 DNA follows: TGTGCCAGCTCACAGCTGTCCTACGAGCAGTACTTC. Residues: CASSQLSYEQYF.

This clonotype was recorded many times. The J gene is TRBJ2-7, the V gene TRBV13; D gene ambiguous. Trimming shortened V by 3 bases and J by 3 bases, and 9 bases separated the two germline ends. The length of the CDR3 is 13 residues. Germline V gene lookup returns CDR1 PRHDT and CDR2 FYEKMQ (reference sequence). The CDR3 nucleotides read TGTGCCAGCAGCTTCTCAGAGGACTACGAGCAGTACTTC. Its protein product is CASSFSEDYEQYF.

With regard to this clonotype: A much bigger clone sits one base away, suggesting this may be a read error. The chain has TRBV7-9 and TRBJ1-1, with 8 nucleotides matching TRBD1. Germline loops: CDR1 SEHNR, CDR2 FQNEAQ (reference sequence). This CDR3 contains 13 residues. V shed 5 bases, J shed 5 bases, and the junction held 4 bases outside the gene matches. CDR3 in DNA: TGTGCCAGCAGCCACAGGGGGGAGACTGAAGCTTTCTTT. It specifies CASSHRGETEAFF.

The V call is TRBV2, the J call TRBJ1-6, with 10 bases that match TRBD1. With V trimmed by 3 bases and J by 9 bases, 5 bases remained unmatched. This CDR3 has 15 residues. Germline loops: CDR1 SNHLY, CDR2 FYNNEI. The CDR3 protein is CASSDWTGGTSPLHF. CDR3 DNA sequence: TGTGCCAGCAGTGACTGGACAGGGGGTACTTCACCCCTCCACTTT.

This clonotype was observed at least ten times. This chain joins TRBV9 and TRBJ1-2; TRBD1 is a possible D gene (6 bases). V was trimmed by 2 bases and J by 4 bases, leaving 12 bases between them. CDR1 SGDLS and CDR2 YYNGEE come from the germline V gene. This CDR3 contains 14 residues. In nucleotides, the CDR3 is TGTGCCAGCAGCGTCGGGGGCGTAGGCTATGGCTACACCTTC. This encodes CASSVGGVGYGYTF. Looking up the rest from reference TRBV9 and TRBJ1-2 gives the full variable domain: DSGVTQTPKHLITATGQRVTLRCSPRSGDLSVYWYQQSLDQGLQFLIQYYNGEERAKGNILERFSAQQFPDLHSELNLSSLELGDSALYFCASSVGGVGYGYTFGSGTRLTVV.

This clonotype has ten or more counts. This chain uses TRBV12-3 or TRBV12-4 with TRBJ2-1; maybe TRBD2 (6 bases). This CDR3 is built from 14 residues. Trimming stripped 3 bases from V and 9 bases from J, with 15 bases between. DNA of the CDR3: TGTGCCAGCAGTTTTTCCGCGGGGCGTAGTGAGCAGTTCTTC. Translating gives CASSFSAGRSEQFF.

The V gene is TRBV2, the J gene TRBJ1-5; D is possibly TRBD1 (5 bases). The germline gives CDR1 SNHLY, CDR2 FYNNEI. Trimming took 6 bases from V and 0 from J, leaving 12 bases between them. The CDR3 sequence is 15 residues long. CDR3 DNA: TGTGCCAGCAGCCGGCAGGGTTATAGCAATCAGCCCCAGCATTTT. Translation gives CASSRQGYSNQPQHF.

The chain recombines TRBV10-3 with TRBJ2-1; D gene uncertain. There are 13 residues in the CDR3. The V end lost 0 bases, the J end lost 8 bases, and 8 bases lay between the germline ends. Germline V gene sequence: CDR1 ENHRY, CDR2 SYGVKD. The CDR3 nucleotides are TGTGCCATCAGTGAGTCGAATGGCCATGAGCAGTTCTTC. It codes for CAISESNGHEQFF.

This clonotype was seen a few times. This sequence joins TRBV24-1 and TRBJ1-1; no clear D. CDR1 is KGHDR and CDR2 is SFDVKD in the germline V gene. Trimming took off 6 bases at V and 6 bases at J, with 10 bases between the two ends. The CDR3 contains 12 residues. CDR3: CATSSRQSEAFF. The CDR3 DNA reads TGTGCCACCAGTTCCAGGCAGTCTGAAGCTTTCTTT.

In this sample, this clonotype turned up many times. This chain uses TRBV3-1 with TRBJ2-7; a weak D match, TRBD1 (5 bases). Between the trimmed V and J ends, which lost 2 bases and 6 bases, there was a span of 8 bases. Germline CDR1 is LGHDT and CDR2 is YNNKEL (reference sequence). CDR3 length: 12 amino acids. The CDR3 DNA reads TGTGCCAGCAGCCAACAGGGTGGCGAGCAGTACTTC. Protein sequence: CASSQQGGEQYF.

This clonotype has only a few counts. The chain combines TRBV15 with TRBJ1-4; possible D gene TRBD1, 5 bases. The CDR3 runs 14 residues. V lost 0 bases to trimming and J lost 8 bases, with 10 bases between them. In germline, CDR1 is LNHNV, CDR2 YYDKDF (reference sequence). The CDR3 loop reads CATSRDRVGEKLFF. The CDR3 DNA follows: TGTGCCACCAGCAGAGACAGGGTAGGCGAAAAACTGTTTTTT.